Listed here is a single T cell receptor (beta chain). Using immunoSEQ multiplex PCR, the repertoire was profiled, and TCRdb retains in-frame clones only, with some absent. The sample has a few hundred thousand clones; 80% to 95% are singletons. Trimming took 1 base from V and 10 from J, leaving 7 bases between them. The CDR3 has 11 amino acids. Germline assignment: CDR1 MGHDK and CDR2 SYGVNS. The age range of participants was 18 to 89 years, with residence in some 25 US areas. Cohorts were assigned according to the clinical history that participants reported. The recovered donors of Cohort 3 showed two negative PCRs, clearance, or symptom resolution. This sample was taken from a study of blood T cell repertoires in COVID-19. Study details: Acute-phase and convalescent COVID-19 samples originated in the United States, Italy and Spain.

Material for sequencing was PBMCs or T cells enriched from blood (not recorded which). The rearrangement uses TRBV25-1 and TRBJ1-1; D gene ambiguous. This clonotype was sampled from a woman in her twenties or thirties who had recovered from COVID-19. CDR3 in amino acids: CASSEFRRAFF. For the CDR3, the DNA is TGTGCCAGCAGTGAATTCCGGAGAGCTTTCTTT.